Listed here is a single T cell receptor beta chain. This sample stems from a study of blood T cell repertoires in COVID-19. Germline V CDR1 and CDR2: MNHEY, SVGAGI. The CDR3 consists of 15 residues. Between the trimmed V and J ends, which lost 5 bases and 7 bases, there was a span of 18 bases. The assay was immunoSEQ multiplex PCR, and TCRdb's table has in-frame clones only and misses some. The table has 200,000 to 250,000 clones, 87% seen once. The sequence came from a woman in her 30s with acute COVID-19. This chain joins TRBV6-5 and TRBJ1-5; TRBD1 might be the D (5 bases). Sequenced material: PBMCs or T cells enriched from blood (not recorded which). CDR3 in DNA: TGTGCCAGCAGTAGTCAGGGATCCCTGAGGCAGCCCCAGCATTTT. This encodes CASSSQGSLRQPQHF.